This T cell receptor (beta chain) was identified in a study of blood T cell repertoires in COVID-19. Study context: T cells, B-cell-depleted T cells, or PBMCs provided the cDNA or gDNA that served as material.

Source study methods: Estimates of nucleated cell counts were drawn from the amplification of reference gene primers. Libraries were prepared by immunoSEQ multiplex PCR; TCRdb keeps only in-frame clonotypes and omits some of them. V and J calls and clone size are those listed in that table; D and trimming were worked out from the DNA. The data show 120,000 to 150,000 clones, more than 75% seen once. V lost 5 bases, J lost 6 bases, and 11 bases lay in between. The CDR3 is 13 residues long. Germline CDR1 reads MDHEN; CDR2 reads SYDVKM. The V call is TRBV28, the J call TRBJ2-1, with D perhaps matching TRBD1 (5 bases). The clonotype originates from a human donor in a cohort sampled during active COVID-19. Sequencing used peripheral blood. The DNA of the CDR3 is TGTGCCAGCAGTCAGGACCAGGGCAATGAGCAGTTCTTC. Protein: CASSQDQGNEQFF.